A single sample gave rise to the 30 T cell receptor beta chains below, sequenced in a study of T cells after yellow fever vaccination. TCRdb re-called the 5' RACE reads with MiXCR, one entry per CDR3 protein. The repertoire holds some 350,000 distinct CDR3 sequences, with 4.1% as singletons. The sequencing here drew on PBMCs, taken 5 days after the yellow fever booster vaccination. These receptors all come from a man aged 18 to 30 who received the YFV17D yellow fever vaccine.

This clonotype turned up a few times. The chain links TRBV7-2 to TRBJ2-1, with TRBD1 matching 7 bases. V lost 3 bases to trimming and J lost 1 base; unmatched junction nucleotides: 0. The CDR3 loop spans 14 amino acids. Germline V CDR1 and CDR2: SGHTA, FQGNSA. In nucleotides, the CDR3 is TGTGCCAGCAGCTTGGGACAGTCCTACAATGAGCAGTTCTTC. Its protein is CASSLGQSYNEQFF.

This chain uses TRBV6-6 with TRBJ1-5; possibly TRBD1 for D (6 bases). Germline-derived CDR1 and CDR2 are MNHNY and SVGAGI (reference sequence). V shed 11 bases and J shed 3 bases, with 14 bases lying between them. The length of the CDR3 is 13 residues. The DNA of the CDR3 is TGTGCCGGCGCTAGGGGGTACAATCAGCCCCAGCATTTT. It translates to CAGARGYNQPQHF.

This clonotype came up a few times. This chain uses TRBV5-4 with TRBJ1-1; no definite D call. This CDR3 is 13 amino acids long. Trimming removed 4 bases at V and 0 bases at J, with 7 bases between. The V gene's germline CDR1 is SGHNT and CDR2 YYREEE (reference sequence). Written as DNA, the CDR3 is TGTGCCAGCAGCCTACACTTGAACACTGAAGCTTTCTTT. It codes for CASSLHLNTEAFF. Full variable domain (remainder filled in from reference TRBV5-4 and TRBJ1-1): ETGVTQSPTHLIKTRGQQVTLRCSSQSGHNTVSWYQQALGQGPQFIFQYYREEENGRGNFPPRFSGLQFPNYSSELNVNALELDDSALYLCASSLHLNTEAFFGQGTRLTVV.

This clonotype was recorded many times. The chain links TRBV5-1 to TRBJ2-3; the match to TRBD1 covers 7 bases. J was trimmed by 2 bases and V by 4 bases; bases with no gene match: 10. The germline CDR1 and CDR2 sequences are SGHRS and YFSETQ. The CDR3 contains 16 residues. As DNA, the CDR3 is TGCGCCAGCAGCACGGGACAGAACAATCCCACAGATACGCAGTATTTT. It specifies CASSTGQNNPTDTQYF.

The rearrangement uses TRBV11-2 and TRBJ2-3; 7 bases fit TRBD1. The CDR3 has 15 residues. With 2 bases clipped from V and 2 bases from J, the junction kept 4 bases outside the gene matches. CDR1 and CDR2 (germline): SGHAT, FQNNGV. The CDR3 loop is CASSLMGQHTDTQYF. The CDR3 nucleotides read TGTGCCAGCAGCTTAATGGGACAGCACACAGATACGCAGTATTTT.

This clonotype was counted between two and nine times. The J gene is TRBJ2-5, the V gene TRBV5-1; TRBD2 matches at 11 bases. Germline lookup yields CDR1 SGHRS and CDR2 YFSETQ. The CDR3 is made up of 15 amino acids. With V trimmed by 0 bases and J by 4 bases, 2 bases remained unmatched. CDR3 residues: CASSLASGGPETQYF. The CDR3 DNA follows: TGCGCCAGCAGCTTGGCTAGCGGGGGGCCAGAGACCCAGTACTTC.

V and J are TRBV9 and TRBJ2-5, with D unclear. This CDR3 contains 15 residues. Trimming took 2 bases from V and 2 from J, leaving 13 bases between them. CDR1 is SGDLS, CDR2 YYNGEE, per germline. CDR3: CASSVTRTEQETQYF. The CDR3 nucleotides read TGTGCCAGCAGCGTGACCCGGACCGAACAAGAGACCCAGTACTTC.

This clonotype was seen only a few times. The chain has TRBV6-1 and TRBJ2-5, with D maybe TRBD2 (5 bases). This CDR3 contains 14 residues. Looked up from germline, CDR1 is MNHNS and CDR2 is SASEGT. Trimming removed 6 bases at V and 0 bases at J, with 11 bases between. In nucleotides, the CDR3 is TGTGCCAGCAGGGTAGCGAGGTACCAAGAGACCCAGTACTTC. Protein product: CASRVARYQETQYF.

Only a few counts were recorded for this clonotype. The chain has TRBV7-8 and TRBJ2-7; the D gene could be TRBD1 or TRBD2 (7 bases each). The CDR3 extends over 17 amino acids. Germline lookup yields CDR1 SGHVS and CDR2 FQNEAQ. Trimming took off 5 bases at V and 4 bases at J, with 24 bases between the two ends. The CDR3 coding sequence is TGTGCCAGCAGCCGATCCCTGGGGGGGACAGAACCGTACGAGCAGTACGTC. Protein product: CASSRSLGGTEPYEQYV.

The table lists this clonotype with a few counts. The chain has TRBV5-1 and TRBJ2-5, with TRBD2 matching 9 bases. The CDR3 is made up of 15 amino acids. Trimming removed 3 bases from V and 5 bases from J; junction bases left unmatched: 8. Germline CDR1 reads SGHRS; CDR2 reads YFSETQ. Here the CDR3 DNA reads TGCGCCAGCAGCTACTTAGCGAGCGGGAGGGAGACCCAGTACTTC. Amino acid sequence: CASSYLASGRETQYF. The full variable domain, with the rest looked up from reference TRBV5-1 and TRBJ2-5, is KAGVTQTPRYLIKTRGQQVTLSCSPISGHRSVSWYQQTPGQGLQFLFEYFSETQRNKGNFPGRFSGRQFSNSRSEMNVSTLELGDSALYLCASSYLASGRETQYFGPGTRLLVL.

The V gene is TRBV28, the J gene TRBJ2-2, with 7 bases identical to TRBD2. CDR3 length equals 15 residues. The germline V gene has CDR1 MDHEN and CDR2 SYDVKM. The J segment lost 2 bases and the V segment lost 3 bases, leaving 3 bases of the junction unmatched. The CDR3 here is CASSFLAANTGELFF. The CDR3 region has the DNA TGTGCCAGCAGTTTCCTAGCGGCCAACACCGGGGAGCTGTTTTTT.

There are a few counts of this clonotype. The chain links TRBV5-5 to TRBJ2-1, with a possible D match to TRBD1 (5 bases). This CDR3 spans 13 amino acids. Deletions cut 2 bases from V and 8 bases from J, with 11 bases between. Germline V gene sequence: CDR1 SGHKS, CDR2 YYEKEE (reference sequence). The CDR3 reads CASSFVGDYEQFF. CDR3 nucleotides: TGTGCCAGCAGCTTTGTAGGGGATTATGAGCAGTTCTTC.

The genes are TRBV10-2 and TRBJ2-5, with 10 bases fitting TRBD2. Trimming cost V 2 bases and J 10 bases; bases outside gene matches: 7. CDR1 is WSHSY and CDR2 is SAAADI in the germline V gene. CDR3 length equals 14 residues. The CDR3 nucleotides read TGCGCCAGCAGTGAGGCTAGCGGGGGCCTTCACCAGTACTTC. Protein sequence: CASSEASGGLHQYF.

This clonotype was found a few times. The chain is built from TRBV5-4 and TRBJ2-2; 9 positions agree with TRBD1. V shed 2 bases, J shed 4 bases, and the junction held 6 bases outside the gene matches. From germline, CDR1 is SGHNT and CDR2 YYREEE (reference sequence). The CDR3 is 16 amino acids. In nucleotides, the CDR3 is TGTGCCAGCAGCTTTGGGGGACAGGGAGGCACCGGGGAGCTGTTTTTT. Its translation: CASSFGGQGGTGELFF.

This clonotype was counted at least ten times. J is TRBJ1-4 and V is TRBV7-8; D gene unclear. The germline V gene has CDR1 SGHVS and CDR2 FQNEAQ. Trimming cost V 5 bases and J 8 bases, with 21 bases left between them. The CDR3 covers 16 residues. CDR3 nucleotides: TGTGCCAGCAGCCCATTTCAGCAGCAGTTCGGGGAAAAACTGTTTTTT. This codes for CASSPFQQQFGEKLFF.

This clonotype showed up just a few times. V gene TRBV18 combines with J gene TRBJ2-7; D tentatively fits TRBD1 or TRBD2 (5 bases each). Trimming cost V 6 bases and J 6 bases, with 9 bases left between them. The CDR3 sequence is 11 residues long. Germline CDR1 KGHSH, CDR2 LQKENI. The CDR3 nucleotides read TGTGCCAGCTCCTCCGGGACCGAGCAGTACTTC. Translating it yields CASSSGTEQYF.

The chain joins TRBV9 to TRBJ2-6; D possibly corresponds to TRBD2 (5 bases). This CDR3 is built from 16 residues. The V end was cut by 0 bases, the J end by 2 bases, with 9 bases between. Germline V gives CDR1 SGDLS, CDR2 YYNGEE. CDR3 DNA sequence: TGTGCCAGCAGCGTAGGACCGGGAACTGGGGCCAACGTCCTGACTTTC. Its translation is CASSVGPGTGANVLTF.

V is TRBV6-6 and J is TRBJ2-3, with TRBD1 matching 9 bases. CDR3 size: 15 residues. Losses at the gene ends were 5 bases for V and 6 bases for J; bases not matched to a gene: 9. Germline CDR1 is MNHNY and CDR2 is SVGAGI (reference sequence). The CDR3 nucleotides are TGTGCCAGCAGTCTCCCGGGACAGGGTTTTGATACGCAGTATTTT. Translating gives CASSLPGQGFDTQYF.

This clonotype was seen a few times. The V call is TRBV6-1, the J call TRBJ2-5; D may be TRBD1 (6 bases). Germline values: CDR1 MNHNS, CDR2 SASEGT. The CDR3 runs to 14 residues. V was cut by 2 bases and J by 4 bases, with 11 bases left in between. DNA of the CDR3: TGTGCCAGCAGTGAACAGGGGTTGCGAGAGACCCAGTACTTC. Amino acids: CASSEQGLRETQYF.

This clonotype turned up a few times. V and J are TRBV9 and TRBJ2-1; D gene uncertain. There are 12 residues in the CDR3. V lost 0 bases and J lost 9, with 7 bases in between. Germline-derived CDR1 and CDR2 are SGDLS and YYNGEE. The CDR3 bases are TGTGCCAGCAGCGTAGACTGGCGTGAGCAGTTCTTC. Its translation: CASSVDWREQFF.

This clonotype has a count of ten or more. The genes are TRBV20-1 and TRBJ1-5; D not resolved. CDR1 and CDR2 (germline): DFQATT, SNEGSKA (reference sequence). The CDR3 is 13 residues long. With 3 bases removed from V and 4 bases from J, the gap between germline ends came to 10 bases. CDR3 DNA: TGCAGTGCTAGCCCGCAGAATAATCAGCCCCAGCATTTT. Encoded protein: CSASPQNNQPQHF.

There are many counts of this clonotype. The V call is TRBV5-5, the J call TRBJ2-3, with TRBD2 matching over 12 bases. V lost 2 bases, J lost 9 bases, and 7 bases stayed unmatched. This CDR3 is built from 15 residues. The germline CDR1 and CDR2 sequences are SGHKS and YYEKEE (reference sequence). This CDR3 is CASSLGLAGPPTQYF. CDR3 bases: TGTGCCAGCAGCTTAGGACTAGCGGGGCCCCCGACGCAGTATTTT.

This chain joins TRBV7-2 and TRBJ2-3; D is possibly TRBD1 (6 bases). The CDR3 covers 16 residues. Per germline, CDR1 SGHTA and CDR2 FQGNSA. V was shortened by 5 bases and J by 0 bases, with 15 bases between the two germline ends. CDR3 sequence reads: CASSPNRVASTDTQYF. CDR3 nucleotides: TGTGCCAGCAGCCCTAACAGGGTAGCTAGCACAGATACGCAGTATTTT.

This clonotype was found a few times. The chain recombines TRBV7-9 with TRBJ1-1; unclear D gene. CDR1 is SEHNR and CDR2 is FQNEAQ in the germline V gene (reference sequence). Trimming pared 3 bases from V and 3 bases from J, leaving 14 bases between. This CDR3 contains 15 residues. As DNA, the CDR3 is TGTGCCAGCAGCTTTCTTCGCCGGAGGGACACTGAAGCTTTCTTT. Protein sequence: CASSFLRRRDTEAFF.

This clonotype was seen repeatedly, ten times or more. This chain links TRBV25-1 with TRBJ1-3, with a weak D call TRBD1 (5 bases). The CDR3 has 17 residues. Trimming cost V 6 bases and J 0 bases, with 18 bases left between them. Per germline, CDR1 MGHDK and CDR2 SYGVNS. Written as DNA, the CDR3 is TGTGCCAGCAGAGCCTCCGGGGCCCCCTTCTCTGGAAACACCATATATTTT. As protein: CASRASGAPFSGNTIYF.

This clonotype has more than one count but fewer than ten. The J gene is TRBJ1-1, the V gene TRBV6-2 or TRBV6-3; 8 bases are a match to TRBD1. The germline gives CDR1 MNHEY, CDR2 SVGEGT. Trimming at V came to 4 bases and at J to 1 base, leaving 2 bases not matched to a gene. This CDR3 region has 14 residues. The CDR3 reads CASSWTGKNTEAFF. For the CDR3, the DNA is TGTGCCAGCAGTTGGACAGGGAAGAACACTGAAGCTTTCTTT.

The CDR3 here is CASSQDFRNTIYF. For the CDR3, the DNA is TGTGCCAGCAGCCAAGATTTTAGAAACACCATATATTTT. The chain carries TRBV14 and TRBJ1-3; D is unclear. In germline, CDR1 is SGHDN, CDR2 FVKESK. Trimming took off 0 bases at V and 5 bases at J, with 5 bases between the two ends. This CDR3 comprises 13 residues. Using reference TRBV14 and TRBJ1-3 for the parts outside the CDR3, the full variable domain is EAGVTQFPSHSVIEKGQTVTLRCDPISGHDNLYWYRRVMGKEIKFLLHFVKESKQDESGMPNNRFLAERTGGTYSTLKVQPAELEDSGVYFCASSQDFRNTIYFGEGSWLTVV.

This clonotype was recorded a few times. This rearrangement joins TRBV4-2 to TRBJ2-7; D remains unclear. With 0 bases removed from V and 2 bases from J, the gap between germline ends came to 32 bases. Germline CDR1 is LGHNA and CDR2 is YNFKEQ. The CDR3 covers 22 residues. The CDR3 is CASSQDGRYSSPRWKSAYEQYV. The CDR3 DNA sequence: TGTGCCAGCAGCCAAGATGGCAGATATTCTAGTCCGCGATGGAAGTCAGCCTACGAGCAGTACGTC.

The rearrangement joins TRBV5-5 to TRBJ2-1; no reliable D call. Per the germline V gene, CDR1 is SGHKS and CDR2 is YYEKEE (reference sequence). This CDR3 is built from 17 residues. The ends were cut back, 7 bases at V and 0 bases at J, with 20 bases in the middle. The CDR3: CASSLDPLSSSYNEQFF. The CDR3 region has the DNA TGTGCCAGCTCTTTGGACCCCCTCTCAAGCTCCTACAATGAGCAGTTCTTC.

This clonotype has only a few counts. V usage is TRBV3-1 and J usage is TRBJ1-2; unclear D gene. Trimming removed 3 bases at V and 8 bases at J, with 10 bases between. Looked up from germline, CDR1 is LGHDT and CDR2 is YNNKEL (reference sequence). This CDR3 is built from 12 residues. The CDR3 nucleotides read TGTGCCAGCAGCCAGGGGAGTAAAGGCTACACCTTC. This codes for CASSQGSKGYTF.